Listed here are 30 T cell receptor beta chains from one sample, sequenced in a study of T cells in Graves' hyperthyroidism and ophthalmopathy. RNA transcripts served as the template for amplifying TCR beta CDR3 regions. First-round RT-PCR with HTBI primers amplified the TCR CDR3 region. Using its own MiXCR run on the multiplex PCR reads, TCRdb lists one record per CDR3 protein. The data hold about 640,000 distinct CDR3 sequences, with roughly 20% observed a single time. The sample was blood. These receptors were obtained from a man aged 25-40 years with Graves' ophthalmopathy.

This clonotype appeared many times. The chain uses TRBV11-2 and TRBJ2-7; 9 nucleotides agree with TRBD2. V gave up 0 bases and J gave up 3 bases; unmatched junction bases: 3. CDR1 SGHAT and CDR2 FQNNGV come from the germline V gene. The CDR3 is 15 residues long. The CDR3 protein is CASSLEASGVYEQYF. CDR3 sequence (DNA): TGTGCCAGCAGCTTAGAGGCTAGCGGGGTCTACGAGCAGTACTTC.

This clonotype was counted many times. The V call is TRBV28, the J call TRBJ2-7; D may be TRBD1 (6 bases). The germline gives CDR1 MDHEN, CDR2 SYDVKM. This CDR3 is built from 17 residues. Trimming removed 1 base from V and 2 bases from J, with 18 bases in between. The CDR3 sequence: CASSLLRFGTKTYEQYF. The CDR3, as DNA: TGTGCCAGCAGTTTATTGCGTTTCGGGACAAAGACCTACGAGCAGTACTTC.

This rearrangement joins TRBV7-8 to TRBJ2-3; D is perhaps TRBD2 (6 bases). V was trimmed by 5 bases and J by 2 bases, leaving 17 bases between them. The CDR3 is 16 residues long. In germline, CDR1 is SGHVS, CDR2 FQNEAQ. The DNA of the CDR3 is TGTGCCAGCAGCAGAGCGGCTAGCGCAAACACAGATACGCAGTATTTT. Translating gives CASSRAASANTDTQYF.

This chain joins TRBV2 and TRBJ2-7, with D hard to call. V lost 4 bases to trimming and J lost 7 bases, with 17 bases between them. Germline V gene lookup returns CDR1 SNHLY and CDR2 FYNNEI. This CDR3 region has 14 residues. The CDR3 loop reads CASSVDVVRKEQYF. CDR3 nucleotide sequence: TGTGCCAGCAGTGTTGACGTGGTGAGGAAAGAGCAGTACTTC.

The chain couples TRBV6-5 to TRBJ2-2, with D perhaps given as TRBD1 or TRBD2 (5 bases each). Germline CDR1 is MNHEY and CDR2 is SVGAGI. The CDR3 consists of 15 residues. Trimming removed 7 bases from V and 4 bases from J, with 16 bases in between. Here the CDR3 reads CASILGVQRTGELFF. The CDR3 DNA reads TGTGCCAGCATCCTGGGGGTACAGCGCACCGGGGAGCTGTTTTTT.

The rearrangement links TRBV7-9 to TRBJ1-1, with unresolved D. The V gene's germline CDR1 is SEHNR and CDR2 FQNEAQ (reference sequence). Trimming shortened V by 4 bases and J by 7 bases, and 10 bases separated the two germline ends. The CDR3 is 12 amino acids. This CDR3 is CASSSLAHEAFF. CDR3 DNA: TGTGCCAGCAGCTCCCTAGCCCATGAAGCTTTCTTT.

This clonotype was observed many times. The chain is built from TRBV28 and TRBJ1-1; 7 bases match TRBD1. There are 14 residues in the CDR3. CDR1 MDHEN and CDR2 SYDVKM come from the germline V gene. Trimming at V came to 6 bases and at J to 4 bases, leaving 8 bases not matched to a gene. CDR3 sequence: CASRKTGTITEAFF. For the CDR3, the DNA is TGTGCCAGCAGAAAGACAGGGACTATCACTGAAGCTTTCTTT.

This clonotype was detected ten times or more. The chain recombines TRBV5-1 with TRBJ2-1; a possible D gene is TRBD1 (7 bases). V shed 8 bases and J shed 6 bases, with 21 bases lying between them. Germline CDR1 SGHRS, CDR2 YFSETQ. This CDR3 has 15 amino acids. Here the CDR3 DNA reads TGCGCCAGTAACCATCTTGGGACAGCGGGCAATGAGCAGTTCTTC. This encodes CASNHLGTAGNEQFF.

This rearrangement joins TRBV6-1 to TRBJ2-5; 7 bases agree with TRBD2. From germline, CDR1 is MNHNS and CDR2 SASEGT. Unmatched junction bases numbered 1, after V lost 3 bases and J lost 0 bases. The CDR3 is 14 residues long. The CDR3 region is CASSEGGYQETQYF. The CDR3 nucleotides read TGTGCCAGCAGTGAGGGAGGGTACCAAGAGACCCAGTACTTC.

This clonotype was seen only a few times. CDR3 DNA: TGTGCTAGTGGTGGGACAGGGTACACTGAAGCTTTCTTT. Translated, it gives CASGGTGYTEAFF. This chain connects TRBV12-5 to TRBJ1-1; TRBD1 matches at 9 bases. V dropped 5 bases and J dropped 3; count of bases not matched to a gene: 1. The CDR3 has 13 residues. CDR1 and CDR2 (germline): LGHNT, FRNRAP. The full variable domain, completed using reference TRBV12-5 and TRBJ1-1, is DARVTQTPRHKVTEMGQEVTMRCQPILGHNTVFWYRQTMMQGLELLAYFRNRAPLDDSGMPKDRFSAEMPDATLATLKIQPSEPRDSAVYFCASGGTGYTEAFFGQGTRLTVV.

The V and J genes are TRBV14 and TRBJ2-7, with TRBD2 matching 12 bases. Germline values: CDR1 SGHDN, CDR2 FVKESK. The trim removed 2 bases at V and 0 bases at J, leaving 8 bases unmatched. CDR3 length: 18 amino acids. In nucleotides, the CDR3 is TGTGCCAGCAGCCAACTCCGGGTGACTAGCGGGAGCTCCTACGAGCAGTACTTC. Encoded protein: CASSQLRVTSGSSYEQYF.

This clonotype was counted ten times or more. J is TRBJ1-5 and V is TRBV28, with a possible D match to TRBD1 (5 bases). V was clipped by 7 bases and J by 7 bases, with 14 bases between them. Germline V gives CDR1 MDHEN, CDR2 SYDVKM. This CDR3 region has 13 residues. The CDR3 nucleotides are TGTGCCAGCACCAGAAGGGGTGGACAGCCCCAGCATTTT. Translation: CASTRRGGQPQHF.

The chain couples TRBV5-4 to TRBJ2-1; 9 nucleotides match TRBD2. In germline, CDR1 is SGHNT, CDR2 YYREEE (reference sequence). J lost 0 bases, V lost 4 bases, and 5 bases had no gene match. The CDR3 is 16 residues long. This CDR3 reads CASSPPTSGSYNEQFF. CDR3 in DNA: TGTGCCAGCAGCCCCCCGACTAGCGGCTCCTACAATGAGCAGTTCTTC.

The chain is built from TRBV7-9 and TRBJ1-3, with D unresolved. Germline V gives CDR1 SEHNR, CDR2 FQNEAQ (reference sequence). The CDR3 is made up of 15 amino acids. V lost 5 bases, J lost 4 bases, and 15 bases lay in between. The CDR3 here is CASSARLLPGNTIYF. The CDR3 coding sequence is TGTGCCAGCAGCGCTCGCCTACTCCCCGGAAACACCATATATTTT.

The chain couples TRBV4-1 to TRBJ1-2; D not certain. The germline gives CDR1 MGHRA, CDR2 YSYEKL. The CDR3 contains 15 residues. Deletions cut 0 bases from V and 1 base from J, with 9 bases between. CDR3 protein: CASSQDLQVNYGYTF. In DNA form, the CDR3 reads TGCGCCAGCAGCCAAGATCTCCAGGTTAACTATGGCTACACCTTC.

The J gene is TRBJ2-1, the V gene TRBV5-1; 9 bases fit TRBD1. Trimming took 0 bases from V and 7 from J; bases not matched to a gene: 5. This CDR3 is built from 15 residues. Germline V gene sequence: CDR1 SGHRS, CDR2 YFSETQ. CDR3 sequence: CASSLGTGAINEQFF. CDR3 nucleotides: TGCGCCAGCAGCTTGGGGACAGGGGCGATAAATGAGCAGTTCTTC.

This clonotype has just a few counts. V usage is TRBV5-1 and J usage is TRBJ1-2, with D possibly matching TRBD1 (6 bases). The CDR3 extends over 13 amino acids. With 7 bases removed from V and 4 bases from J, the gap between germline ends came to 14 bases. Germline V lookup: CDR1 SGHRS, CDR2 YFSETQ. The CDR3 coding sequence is TGCGCCAGCTCGAAGGGGGGAAGCTATGGCTACACCTTC. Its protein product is CASSKGGSYGYTF. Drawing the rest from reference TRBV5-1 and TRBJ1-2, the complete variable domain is KAGVTQTPRYLIKTRGQQVTLSCSPISGHRSVSWYQQTPGQGLQFLFEYFSETQRNKGNFPGRFSGRQFSNSRSEMNVSTLELGDSALYLCASSKGGSYGYTFGSGTRLTVV.

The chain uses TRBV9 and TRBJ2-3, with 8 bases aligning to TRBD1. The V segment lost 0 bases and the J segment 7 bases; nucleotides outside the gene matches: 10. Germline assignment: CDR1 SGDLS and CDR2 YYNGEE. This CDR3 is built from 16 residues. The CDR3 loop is CASSVGTGMAAYTQYF. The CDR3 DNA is TGTGCCAGCAGCGTAGGGACAGGGATGGCTGCCTATACGCAGTATTTT.

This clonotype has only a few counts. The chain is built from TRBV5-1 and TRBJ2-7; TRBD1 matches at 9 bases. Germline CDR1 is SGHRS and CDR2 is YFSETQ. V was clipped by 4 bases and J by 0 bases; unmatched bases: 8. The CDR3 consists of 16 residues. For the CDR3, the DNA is TGCGCCAGCAGCGGGGGACAGGGCGCTTCCTCCTACGAGCAGTACTTC. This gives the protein CASSGGQGASSYEQYF.

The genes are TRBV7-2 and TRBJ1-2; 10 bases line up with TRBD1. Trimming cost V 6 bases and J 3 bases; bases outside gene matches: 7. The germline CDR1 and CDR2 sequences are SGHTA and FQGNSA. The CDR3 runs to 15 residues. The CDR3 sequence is CASSLGQGSHYGYTF. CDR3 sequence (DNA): TGTGCCAGCAGTTTGGGACAGGGGTCCCACTATGGCTACACCTTC.

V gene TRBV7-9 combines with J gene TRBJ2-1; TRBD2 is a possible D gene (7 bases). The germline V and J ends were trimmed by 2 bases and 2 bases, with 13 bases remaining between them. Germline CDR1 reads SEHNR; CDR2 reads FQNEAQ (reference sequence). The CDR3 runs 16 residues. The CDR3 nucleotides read TGTGCCAGCAGCTTATACAGGGCGGGAGCCTACAATGAGCAGTTCTTC. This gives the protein CASSLYRAGAYNEQFF.

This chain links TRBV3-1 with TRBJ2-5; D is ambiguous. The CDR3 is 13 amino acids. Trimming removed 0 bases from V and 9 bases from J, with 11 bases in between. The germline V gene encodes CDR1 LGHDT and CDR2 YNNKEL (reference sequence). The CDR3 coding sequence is TGTGCCAGCAGCCAAGATCCCGCGACTGCCCAGTACTTC. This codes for CASSQDPATAQYF.

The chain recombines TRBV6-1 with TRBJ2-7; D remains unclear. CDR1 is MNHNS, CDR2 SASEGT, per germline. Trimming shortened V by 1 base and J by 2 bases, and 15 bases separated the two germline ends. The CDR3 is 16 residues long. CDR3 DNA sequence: TGTGCCAGCAGTGAAGGTCACGTCCGGTATCCCTACGAGCAGTACTTC. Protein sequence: CASSEGHVRYPYEQYF.

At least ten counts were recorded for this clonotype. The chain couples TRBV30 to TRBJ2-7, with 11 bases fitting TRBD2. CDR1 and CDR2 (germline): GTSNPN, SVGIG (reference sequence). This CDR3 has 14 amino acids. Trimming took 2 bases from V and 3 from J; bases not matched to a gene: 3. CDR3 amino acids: CAWSLGLADYEQYF. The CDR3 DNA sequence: TGTGCCTGGAGTTTGGGACTAGCGGACTACGAGCAGTACTTC.

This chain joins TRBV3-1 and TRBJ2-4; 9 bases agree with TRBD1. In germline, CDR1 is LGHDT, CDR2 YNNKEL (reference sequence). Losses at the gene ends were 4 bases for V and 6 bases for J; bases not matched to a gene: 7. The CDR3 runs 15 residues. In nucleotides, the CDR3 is TGTGCCAGCAGCCGACCGGACAGGGGTGCAAACATTCAGTACTTC. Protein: CASSRPDRGANIQYF.

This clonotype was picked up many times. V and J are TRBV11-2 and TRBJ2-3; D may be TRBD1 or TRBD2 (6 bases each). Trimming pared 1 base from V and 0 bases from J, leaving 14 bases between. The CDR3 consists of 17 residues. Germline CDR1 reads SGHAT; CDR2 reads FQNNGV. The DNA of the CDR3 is TGTGCCAGCAGCTTAGCCGGACGGGGGCCCAGCACAGATACGCAGTATTTT. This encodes CASSLAGRGPSTDTQYF.

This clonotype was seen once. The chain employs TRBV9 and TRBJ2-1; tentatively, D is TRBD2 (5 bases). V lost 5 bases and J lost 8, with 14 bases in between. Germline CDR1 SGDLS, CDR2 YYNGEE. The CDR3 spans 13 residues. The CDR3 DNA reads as TGTGCCAGCAGTCCCGCGGCGGGCTATGAGCAGTTCTTC. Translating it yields CASSPAAGYEQFF.

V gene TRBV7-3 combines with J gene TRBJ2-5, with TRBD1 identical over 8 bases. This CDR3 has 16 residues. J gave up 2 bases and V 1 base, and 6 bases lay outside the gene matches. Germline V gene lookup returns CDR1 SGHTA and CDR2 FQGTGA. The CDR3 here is CASSLNGQGTQETQYF. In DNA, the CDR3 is TGTGCCAGCAGCTTAAATGGACAGGGCACACAAGAGACCCAGTACTTC.

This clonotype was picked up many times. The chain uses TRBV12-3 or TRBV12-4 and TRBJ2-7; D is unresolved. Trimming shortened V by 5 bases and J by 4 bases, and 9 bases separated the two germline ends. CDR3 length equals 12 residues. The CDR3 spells CASSPRRYEQYF. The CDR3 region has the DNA TGTGCCAGCAGTCCGCGAAGGTACGAGCAGTACTTC.

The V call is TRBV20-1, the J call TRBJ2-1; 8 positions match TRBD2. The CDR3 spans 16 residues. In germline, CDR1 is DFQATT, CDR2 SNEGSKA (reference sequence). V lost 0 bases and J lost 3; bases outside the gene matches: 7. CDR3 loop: CSARDGGSGIYNEQFF. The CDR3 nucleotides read TGCAGTGCTAGAGATGGGGGTAGCGGGATCTACAATGAGCAGTTCTTC.